Listed here are 6 T cell receptor beta chains from one sample, sequenced in a study of graft-versus-host responses after intestinal transplantation. These TCRs are of unknown antigen specificity. Data came from immunoSEQ multiplex PCR; TCRdb stores just in-frame clones and leaves some out. The sample gives more than 85,000 clones, roughly 80% of which show up once; around 0.83% is in the top ten. Sample: unstimulated CD4+ T cells sorted from spleen or lymph node cells, taken before intestinal transplant. Receptors originate from a human donor who received an intestinal transplant.

The chain combines TRBV7-9 with TRBJ2-4, with D tentatively TRBD2 (6 bases). Germline lookup yields CDR1 SEHNR and CDR2 FQNEAQ (reference sequence). V was shortened by 4 bases and J by 9 bases, with 19 bases between the two germline ends. This CDR3 comprises 15 residues. Written as DNA, the CDR3 is TGTGCCAGCAGCTCTTCCGGGACTGGGCTCGGCATTCAGTACTTC. Translating it yields CASSSSGTGLGIQYF. Full variable domain (rest looked up from reference TRBV7-9 and TRBJ2-4): DTGVSQNPRHKITKRGQNVTFRCDPISEHNRLYWYRQTLGQGPEFLTYFQNEAQLEKSRLLSDRFSAERPKGSFSTLEIQRTEQGDSAMYLCASSSSGTGLGIQYFGAGTRLSVL.

The V gene is TRBV5-4, the J gene TRBJ2-3; D possibly corresponds to TRBD1 (6 bases). The CDR3 totals 15 residues. The germline V and J ends were trimmed by 2 bases and 1 base, with 11 bases remaining between them. The V gene's germline CDR1 is SGHNT and CDR2 YYREEE (reference sequence). The CDR3 bases are TGTGCCAGCAGCTTTAAACAGGGCGGCACAGATACGCAGTATTTT. This sequence encodes CASSFKQGGTDTQYF.

This clone was detected a few times. This rearrangement joins TRBV29-1 to TRBJ1-1, with 7 bases matching TRBD1. Germline-derived CDR1 and CDR2 are SQVTM and ANQGSEA. CDR3 length equals 13 residues. With 6 bases clipped from V and 3 bases from J, the junction kept 7 bases outside the gene matches. For the CDR3, the DNA is TGCAGCGTGCGGAAGGGGGCCTACACTGAAGCTTTCTTT. Translated, it gives CSVRKGAYTEAFF.

This chain joins TRBV5-4 and TRBJ2-5; 12 bases are a match to TRBD2. Germline CDR1 is SGHNT and CDR2 is YYREEE (reference sequence). After removal of 0 bases from V and 4 bases from J, the junction contained 7 bases not matched to a gene. The CDR3 length is 17 residues. CDR3 amino acids: CASSLGRASGGAETQYF. As DNA, the CDR3 is TGTGCCAGCAGCTTGGGGAGGGCTAGCGGGGGGGCAGAGACCCAGTACTTC.

V and J are TRBV9 and TRBJ2-5; TRBD2 is a possible D gene (5 bases). Trimming cost V 8 bases and J 1 base, with 12 bases left between them. The CDR3 is 13 amino acids. Per the germline V gene, CDR1 is SGDLS and CDR2 is YYNGEE. The DNA for the CDR3 is TGTGCCAGTTGTGAGGGCCCCCAAGAGACCCAGTACTTC. It codes for CASCEGPQETQYF.

The chain has TRBV7-3 and TRBJ1-2; the D gene is possibly TRBD1 (6 bases). V lost 1 base, J lost 0 bases, and 18 bases lay in between. This CDR3 is built from 18 residues. Germline CDR1 is SGHTA and CDR2 is FQGTGA. CDR3: CASSLMGRGASSNYGYTF. The CDR3 nucleotides read TGTGCCAGCAGCTTAATGGGCAGGGGCGCGTCCTCTAACTATGGCTACACCTTC.